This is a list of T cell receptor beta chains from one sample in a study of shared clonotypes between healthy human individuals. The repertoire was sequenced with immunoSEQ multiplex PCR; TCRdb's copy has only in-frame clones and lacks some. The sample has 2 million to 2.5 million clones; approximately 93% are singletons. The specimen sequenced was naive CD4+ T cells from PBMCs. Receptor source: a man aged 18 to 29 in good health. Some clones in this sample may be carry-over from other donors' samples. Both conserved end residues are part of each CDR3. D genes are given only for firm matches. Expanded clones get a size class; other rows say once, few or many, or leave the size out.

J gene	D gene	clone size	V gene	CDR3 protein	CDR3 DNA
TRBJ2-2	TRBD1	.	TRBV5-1	CASSPGQGSNTGELFF	TGCGCCAGCAGCCCAGGACAGGGCTCCAACACCGGGGAGCTGTTTTTT
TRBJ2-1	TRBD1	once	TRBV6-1	CATRGLTEPYNEQFF	TGTGCCACCAGGGGGTTGACGGAGCCCTACAATGAGCAGTTCTTC
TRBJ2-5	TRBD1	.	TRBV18	CASAGQGRGYQETQYF	TGTGCCAGCGCCGGACAGGGACGGGGGTACCAAGAGACCCAGTACTTC
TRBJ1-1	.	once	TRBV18	CASSPPSLAEAFF	TGTGCCAGCTCACCCCCTTCCCTGGCTGAAGCTTTCTTT
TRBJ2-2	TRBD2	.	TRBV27	CASSPYDFAGETGELFF	TGTGCCAGCAGTCCTTATGATTTTGCGGGAGAGACCGGGGAGCTGTTTTTT
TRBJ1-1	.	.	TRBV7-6	CASSPTATEAFF	TGTGCCAGCAGTCCAACAGCCACTGAAGCTTTCTTT
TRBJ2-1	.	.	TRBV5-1	CASSLGSPTYNEQFF	TGCGCCAGCAGCTTGGGTTCGCCCACCTACAATGAGCAGTTCTTC
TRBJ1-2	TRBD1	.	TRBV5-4	CASSPDGTGIAGYGYTF	TGTGCCAGCAGCCCGGACGGGACAGGGATTGCCGGCTATGGCTACACCTTC
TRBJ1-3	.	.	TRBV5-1	CASSLSPSSGNTIYF	TGCGCCAGCAGTCTGTCCCCGAGCTCTGGAAACACCATATATTTT
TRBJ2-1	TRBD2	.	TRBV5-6	CASSSRRILAGNTQFF	TGTGCCAGCAGCTCCCGAAGAATATTAGCGGGAAACACGCAGTTCTTC
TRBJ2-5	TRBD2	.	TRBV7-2	CASSLGGLAGAYETQYF	TGTGCCAGCAGCTTGGGGGGACTAGCGGGTGCCTATGAGACCCAGTACTTC
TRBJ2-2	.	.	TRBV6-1	CASPADYTGELFF	TGTGCCAGTCCCGCAGATTACACCGGGGAGCTGTTTTTT
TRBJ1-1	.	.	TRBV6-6	CASSYGWLTEAFF	TGTGCCAGCAGTTACGGGTGGTTGACTGAAGCTTTCTTT
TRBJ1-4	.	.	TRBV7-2	CASRPSGAPKLFF	TGTGCCAGCAGGCCTTCCGGGGCCCCTAAACTGTTTTTT
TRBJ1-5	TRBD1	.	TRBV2	CASEPGTGGSNQPQHF	TGTGCCAGCGAACCTGGGACAGGGGGAAGCAATCAGCCCCAGCATTTT
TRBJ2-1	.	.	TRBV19	CASSPGLYNEQFF	TGTGCCAGTAGCCCGGGACTCTACAATGAGCAGTTCTTC
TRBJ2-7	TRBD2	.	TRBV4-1	CASSQSPSGGEQYF	TGCGCCAGCAGCCAGAGCCCGAGCGGGGGCGAGCAGTACTTC
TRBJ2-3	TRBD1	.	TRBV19	CASTYDRAVSTDTQYF	TGTGCCAGTACCTATGACAGGGCCGTTAGCACAGATACGCAGTATTTT
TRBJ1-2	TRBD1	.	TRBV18	CASSRGQGEPGYTF	TGTGCCAGCTCACGCGGACAGGGGGAGCCTGGCTACACCTTC
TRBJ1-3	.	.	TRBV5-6	CASSLMTGWANTIYF	TGTGCCAGCAGCTTGATGACAGGATGGGCAAACACCATATATTTT
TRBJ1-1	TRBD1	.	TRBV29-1	CSVCQGVGTEAFF	TGCAGCGTTTGCCAGGGGGTGGGCACTGAAGCTTTCTTT
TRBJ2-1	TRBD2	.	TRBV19	CASRAGGFEQFF	TGTGCCAGCAGAGCGGGAGGGTTTGAGCAGTTCTTC
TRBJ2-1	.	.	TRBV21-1	CASSNGNSSYNEQFF	TGTGCCAGCAGTAACGGGAACAGCTCCTACAATGAGCAGTTCTTC
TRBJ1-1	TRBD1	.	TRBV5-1	CASSSTGQGPAEAFF	TGCGCCAGCAGCTCTACAGGACAGGGGCCTGCTGAAGCTTTCTTT
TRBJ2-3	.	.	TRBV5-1	CASSLAGSLTDTQYF	TGCGCCAGCAGCTTAGCGGGTTCTCTCACAGATACGCAGTATTTT
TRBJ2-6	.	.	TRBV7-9	CASSHPGGSGANVLTF	TGTGCCAGCAGCCACCCAGGGGGGTCTGGGGCCAACGTCCTGACTTTC
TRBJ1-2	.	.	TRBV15	CATSIGGNGYTF	TGTGCCACCAGCATAGGGGGAAATGGCTACACCTTC
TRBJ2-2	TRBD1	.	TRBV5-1	CASSERSGTGVPGELFF	TGCGCCAGCAGCGAAAGATCCGGGACAGGGGTCCCCGGGGAGCTGTTTTTT
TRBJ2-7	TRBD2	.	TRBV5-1	CASSLEGGRDYEQYF	TGCGCCAGCAGCTTGGAGGGCGGGAGGGACTACGAGCAGTACTTC
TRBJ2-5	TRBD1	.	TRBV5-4	CASSFPGTGGLESQYF	TGTGCCAGCAGCTTTCCCGGGACAGGGGGCCTCGAGTCCCAGTACTTC
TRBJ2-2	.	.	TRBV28	CASSIPWGNTGELFF	TGTGCCAGCAGTATCCCCTGGGGGAACACCGGGGAGCTGTTTTTT
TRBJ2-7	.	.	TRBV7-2	CASSLAGAGSYEQYF	TGTGCCAGCAGCTTAGCCGGGGCAGGGAGCTACGAGCAGTACTTC